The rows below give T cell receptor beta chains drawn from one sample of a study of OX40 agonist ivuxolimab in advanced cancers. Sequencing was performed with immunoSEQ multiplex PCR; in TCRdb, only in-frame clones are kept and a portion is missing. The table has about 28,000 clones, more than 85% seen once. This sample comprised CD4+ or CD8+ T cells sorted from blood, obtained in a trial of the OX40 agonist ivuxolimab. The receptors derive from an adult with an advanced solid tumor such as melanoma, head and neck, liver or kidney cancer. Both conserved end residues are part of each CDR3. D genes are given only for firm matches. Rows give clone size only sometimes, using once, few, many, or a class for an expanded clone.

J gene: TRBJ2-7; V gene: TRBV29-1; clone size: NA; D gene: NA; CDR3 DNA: TGCAGCGTTGAAGCGGCGCACTCCCCTCCCTACGAGCAGTACTTC; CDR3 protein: CSVEAAHSPPYEQYF
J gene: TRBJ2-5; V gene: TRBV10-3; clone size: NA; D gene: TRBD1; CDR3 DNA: TGTGCCATCAGTGAAGAGGACAGGGGGCCTCTAGGGACCCAGTACTTC; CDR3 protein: CAISEEDRGPLGTQYF
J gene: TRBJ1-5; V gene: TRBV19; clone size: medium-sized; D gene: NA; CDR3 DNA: TGTGCCAGTAGTCCAGGGACTAATCAGCCCCAGCATTTT; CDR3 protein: CASSPGTNQPQHF
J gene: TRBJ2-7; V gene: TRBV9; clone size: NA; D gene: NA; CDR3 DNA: TGTGCCAGCAGTCTGCGGGGCTCCTACGAGCAGTACTTC; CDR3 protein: CASSLRGSYEQYF
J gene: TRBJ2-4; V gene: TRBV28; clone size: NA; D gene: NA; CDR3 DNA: TGTGCCAGCAGTTTAGAAAACATTCAGTACTTC; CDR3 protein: CASSLENIQYF
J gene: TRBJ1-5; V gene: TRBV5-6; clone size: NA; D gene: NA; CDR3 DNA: TGTGCCAGCAGCTTGGGCAGCAATCAGCCCCAGCATTTT; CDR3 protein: CASSLGSNQPQHF
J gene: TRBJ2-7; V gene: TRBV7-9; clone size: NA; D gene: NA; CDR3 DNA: TGTGCCAGCAGCTCCGGTCTCTACGAGCAGTACTTC; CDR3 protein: CASSSGLYEQYF
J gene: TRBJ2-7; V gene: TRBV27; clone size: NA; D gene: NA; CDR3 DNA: TGTGCCAGCAGTTTATCGCTCCCCCGACAGGTGATGGAGCAGTACTTC; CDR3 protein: CASSLSLPRQVMEQYF
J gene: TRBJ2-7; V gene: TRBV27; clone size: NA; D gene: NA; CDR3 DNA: TGTGCCAGCAGCAGTATAGGGAGTCCCCTTAGGGACTTC; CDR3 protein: CASSSIGSPLRDF
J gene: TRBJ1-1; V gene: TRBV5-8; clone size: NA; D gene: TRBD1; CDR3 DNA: TGTGCCAGCAGCGCACAGGGGGCGAGGGGAACTGAAGCTTTCTTT; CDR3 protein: CASSAQGARGTEAFF
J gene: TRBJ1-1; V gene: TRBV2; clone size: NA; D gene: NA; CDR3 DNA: TGTGCCAGCAGTGAATTAGGGGCCACTGAAGCTTTCTTT; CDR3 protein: CASSELGATEAFF
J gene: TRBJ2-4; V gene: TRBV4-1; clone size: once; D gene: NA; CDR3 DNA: TGCGCCAGCAGCCAGCCGAATTGGGACATTCAGTACTTC; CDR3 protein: CASSQPNWDIQYF
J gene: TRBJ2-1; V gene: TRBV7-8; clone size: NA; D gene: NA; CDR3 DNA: TGTGCCAGCAGCTTGGGGGCGGAGGGGGTGAATGAGCAGTTCTTC; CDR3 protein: CASSLGAEGVNEQFF
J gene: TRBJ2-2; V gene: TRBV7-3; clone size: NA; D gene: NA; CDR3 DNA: TGTGCCAGCAGCCCGGGCACCGGGGAGCTGTTTTTT; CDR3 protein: CASSPGTGELFF
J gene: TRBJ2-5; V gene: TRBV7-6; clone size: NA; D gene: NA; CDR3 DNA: TGTGCCAGCAGCTTAGGTGTAGGGTGGGACGAGACCCAGTACTTC; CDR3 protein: CASSLGVGWDETQYF
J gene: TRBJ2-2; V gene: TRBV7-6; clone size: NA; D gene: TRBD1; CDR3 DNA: TGTGCCAGCAGCTTAGAACAGGGGGACGGGGAGCTGTTTTTT; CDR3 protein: CASSLEQGDGELFF
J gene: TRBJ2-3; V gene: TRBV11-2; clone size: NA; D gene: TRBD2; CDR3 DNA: TGTGCCAGCAGCTTAACCCCTCGGACTAGCGGGAGCACAGATACGCAGTATTTT; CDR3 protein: CASSLTPRTSGSTDTQYF
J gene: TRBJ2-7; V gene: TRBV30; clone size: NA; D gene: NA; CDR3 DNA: TGTGCCTGGAGGGATGGCTACGAGCAGTACTTC; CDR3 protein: CAWRDGYEQYF
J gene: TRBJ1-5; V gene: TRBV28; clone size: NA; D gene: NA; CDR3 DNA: TGTGCCAGCAGTTTACGGGGTGGCAATCAGCCCCAGCATTTT; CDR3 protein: CASSLRGGNQPQHF
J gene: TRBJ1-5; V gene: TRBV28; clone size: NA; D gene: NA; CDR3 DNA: TGTGCCAGCAGTTTCGTCACCAGGGGCCTTTGGCCCCAGCATTTT; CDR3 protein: CASSFVTRGLWPQHF
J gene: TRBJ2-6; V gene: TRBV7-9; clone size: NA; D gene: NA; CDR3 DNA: TGTGCCAGCAGTTACGGCCCGGGGAGCTCTGGGGCCAACGTCCTGACTTTC; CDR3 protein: CASSYGPGSSGANVLTF
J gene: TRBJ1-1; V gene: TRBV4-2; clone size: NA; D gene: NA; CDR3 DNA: TGTGCCAGCAGCGCAACATTCTGGGACACTGAAGCTTTCTTT; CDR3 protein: CASSATFWDTEAFF
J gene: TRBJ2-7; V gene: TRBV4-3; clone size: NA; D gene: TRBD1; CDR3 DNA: TGCGCCAGCAGCCCCCGGGACAGGGCCTACGAGCAGTACTTC; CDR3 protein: CASSPRDRAYEQYF
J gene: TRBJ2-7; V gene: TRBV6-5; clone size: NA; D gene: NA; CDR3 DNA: TGTGCCATCAGTCCCCCCCATGACTACGAGCAGTACTTC; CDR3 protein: CAISPPHDYEQYF
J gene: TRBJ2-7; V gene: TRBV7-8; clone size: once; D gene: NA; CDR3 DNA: TGTGCCAGCAGCTCCCCTGAGAGCGGGTCAAAGACCTACGAGCAGTACTTC; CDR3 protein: CASSSPESGSKTYEQYF
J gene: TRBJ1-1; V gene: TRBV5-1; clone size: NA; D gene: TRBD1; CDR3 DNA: TGCGCCAGCAGCCCAGGGGGGGAAGCTTTCTTT; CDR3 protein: CASSPGGEAFF
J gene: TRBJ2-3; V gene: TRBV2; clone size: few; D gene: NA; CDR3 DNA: TGTGCCAGCAGTCCCAGAGGGGCCCTAGCCCTCAATAGCGACTACACAGATACGCAGTATTTT; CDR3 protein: CASSPRGALALNSDYTDTQYF
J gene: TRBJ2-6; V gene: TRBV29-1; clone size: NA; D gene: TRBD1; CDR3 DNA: TGCAGCGGCCTCGGGACAGGAGACCTCTCTGGGGCCAACGTCCTGACTTTC; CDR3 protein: CSGLGTGDLSGANVLTF
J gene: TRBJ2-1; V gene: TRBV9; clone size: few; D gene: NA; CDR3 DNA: TGTGCCAGCAGCGTAGCCCCATTCATCAGTCTTGAATACAATGAGCAGTTCTTC; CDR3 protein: CASSVAPFISLEYNEQFF
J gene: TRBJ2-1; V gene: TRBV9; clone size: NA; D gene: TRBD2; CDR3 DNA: TGTGCCAGCAGCGCCGGGGCGGCGGGGGGGAATGAGCAGTTCTTC; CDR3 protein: CASSAGAAGGNEQFF
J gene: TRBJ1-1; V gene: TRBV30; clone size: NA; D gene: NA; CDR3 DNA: TGTGCGGCAGGGTTCCTGGGGACTGAAGCTTTCTTT; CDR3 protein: CAAGFLGTEAFF
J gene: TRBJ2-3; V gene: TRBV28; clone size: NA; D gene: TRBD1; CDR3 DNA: TGTGCCAGCAGTTTGGGACAGGGGGCTAGAAGAACAGATACGCAGTATTTT; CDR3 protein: CASSLGQGARRTDTQYF
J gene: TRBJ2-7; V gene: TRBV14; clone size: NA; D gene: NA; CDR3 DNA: TGTGCCAGCAGCCCCTGGGGGGACCGCTTCTACGAGCAGTACTTC; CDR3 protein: CASSPWGDRFYEQYF
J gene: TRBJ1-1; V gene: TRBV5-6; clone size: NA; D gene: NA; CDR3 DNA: TGTGCCAGCAGCTTGGAACCGCTTTCAACGAACACTGAAGCTTTCTTT; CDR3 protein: CASSLEPLSTNTEAFF
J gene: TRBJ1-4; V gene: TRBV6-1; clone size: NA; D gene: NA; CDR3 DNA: TGTGCCAGCACCCGGAGGGGGGAGAATGAAAAACTGTTTTTT; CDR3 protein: CASTRRGENEKLFF
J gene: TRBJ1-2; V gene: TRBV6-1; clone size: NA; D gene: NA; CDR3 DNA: TGTGCCAGCAGGGGGGGGCATGGCTACACCTTC; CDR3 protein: CASRGGHGYTF
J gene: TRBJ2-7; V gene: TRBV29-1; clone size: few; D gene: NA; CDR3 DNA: TGCAGCGTGGAGGAGGGGGATTCCTACGAGCAGTACTTC; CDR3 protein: CSVEEGDSYEQYF
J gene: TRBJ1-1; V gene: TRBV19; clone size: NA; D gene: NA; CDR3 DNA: TGTGCCAGTAGAAGTCCCAGGGGTGGAACTGAAGCTTTCTTT; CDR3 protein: CASRSPRGGTEAFF
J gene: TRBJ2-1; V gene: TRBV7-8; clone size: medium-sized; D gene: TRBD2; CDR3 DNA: TGTGCCAGCAGCCTAGCGGGAGGCTTCAATGAGCAGTTCTTC; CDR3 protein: CASSLAGGFNEQFF
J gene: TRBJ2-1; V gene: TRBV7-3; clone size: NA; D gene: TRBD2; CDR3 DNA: TGTGCCAGCAGCTTAATGACTAGCGGGCCCTACAATGAGCAGTTCTTC; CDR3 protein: CASSLMTSGPYNEQFF
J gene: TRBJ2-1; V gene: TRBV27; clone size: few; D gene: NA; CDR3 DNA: TGTGCCAGCAGTTTAGGGGGGAATGAGCAGTTCTTC; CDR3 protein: CASSLGGNEQFF
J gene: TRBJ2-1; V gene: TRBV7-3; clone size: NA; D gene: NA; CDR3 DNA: TGTGCCAGCAGCGAAGGGGGTACGAATGAGCAGTTCTTC; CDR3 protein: CASSEGGTNEQFF
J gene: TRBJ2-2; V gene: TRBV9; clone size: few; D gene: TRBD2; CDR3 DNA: TGTGCCAGCAGCGCTCAAAAGCGGGAGAGGGACGGGGAGCTGTTTTTT; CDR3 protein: CASSAQKRERDGELFF
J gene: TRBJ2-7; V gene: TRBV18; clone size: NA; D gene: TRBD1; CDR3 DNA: TGTGCCAGCTCACTAAACAGGGGGCACGCAGGGCACGAGCAGTACTTC; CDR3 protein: CASSLNRGHAGHEQYF
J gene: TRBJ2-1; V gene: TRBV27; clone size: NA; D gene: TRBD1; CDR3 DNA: TGTGCCAGCAGTTTAGGGACAGAATTCTACAATGAGCAGTTCTTC; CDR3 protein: CASSLGTEFYNEQFF
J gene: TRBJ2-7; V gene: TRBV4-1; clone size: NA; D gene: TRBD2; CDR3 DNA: TGCGCCAGCAGCCAATCAACTAGCGGGAGTTACGAGCAGTACTTC; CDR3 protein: CASSQSTSGSYEQYF
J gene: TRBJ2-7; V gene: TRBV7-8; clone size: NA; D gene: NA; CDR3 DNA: TGTGCCAGCAGCTCCTCCGAGGGACGATACGAGCAGTACTTC; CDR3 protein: CASSSSEGRYEQYF
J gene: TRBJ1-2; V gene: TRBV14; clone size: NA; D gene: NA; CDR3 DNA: TGTGCCAGCAGCCAAGGGACACAGTTTAACTATGGCTACACCTTC; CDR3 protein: CASSQGTQFNYGYTF
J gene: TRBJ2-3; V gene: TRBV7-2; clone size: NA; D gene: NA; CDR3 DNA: TGTGCCAGCAGCTTAGTGACGCCAGATACGCAGTATTTT; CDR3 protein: CASSLVTPDTQYF
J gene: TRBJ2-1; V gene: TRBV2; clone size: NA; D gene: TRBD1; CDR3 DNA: TGTGCCAGCGGGGCGGGGACAGGGGCCTACAATGAGCAGTTCTTC; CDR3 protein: CASGAGTGAYNEQFF
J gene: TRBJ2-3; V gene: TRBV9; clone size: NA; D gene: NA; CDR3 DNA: TGTGCCAGCAGCGCCGAAGGGTGGGTTGATGCAGATACGCAGTATTTT; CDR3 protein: CASSAEGWVDADTQYF
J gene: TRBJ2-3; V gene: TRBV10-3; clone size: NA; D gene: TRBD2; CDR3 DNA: TGTGCCATCAGTGAGTATCAGCGGGAGACAGATACGCAGTATTTT; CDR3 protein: CAISEYQRETDTQYF
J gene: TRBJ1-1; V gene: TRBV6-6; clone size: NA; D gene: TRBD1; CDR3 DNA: TGTGCCAGCAGCCGAACAGGGGTCATCAATGGCACTGAAGCTTTCTTT; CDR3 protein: CASSRTGVINGTEAFF
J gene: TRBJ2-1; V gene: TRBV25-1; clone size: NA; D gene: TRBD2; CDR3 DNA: TGTGCCAGCAGTCCCCCGACGGGACTAGCGGGTTACAATGAGCAGTTCTTC; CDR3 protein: CASSPPTGLAGYNEQFF
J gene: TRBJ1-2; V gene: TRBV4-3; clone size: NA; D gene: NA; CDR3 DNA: TGCGCCAGCAGCCTAGGGGGGTCTGCCGGGTATGGCTACACCTTC; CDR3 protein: CASSLGGSAGYGYTF